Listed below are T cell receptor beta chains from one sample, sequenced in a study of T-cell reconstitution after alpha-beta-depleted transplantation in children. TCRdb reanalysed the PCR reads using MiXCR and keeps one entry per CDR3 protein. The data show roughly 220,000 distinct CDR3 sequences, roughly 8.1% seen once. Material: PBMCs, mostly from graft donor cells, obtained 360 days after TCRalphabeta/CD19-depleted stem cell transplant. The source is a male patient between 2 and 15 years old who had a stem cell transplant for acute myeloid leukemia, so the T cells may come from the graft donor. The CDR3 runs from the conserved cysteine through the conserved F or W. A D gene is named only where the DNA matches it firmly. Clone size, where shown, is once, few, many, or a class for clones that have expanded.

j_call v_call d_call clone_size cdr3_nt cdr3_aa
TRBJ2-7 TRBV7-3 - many TGTGCCAGCAGCCCACAGGGTAGGGGGGAGCAGTACTTC CASSPQGRGEQYF
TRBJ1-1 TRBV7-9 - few TGTGCCGGCAGGGGCACGGGGCGCCGGGTCACTGAAGCTTTCTTT CAGRGTGRRVTEAFF
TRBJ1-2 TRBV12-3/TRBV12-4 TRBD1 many TGTGCCAGCAGTTTTGGACAGGGGAACTATGGCTACACCTTC CASSFGQGNYGYTF
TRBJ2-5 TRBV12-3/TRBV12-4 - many TGTGCCAGCAGTTTTCTGGGGGCAGGTGAGACCCAGTACTTC CASSFLGAGETQYF
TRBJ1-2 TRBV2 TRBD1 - TGTGCCAGTACCCTCGGACAGGTTGGAGGCTACACCTTC CASTLGQVGGYTF
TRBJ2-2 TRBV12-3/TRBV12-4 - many TGTGCCAGCAGTTTAGAGTGGAGATACACCGGGGAGCTGTTTTTT CASSLEWRYTGELFF
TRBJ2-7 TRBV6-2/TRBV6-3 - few TGTGCCACCTCCCCGGGACTTCCGTACGAGCAGTACTTC CATSPGLPYEQYF
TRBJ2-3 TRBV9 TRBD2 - TGTGCCAGCAGCGCCTCCCGGACTAGCGGGGGCGACGGTACGCAGTATTTT CASSASRTSGGDGTQYF
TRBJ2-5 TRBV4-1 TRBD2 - TGCGCCAGCAGAGGACTAGGGGTGGAGACCCAGTACTTC CASRGLGVETQYF
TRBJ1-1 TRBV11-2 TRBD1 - TGTGCCAGCAGCTCAACAGGGGAGAGGGTTGCTTTCTTT CASSSTGERVAFF
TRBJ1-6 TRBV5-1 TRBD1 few TGCGCCAGCAGCTTCGACAGGGCTCCCTATAATTCACCCCTCCACTTT CASSFDRAPYNSPLHF
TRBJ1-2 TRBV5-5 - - TGTGCCAGCAGCTTGATGGACGGCTATGGCTACACCTTC CASSLMDGYGYTF
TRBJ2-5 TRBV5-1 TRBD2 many TGCGCCAGCAGCTTTCTAGCGGGAGCGGGAGAAGAGACCCAGTACTTC CASSFLAGAGEETQYF
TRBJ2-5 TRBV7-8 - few TGTGCCAGCCCCCCGGTGACCAACCAAGAGACCCAGTACTTC CASPPVTNQETQYF
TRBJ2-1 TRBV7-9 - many TGTGCCAGCAGCCCGGGGGGCCCCAGCTCCTACAATGAGCAGTTCTTC CASSPGGPSSYNEQFF
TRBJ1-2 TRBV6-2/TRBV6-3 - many TGTGCCAGCAGCGGAACAGGGCTCTATGGCTACACCTTC CASSGTGLYGYTF
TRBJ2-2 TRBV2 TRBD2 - TGTGCCAGCAGGGCACCTCCGGGACTAGCGGGAGTAGTCACCGGGGAGCTGTTTTTT CASRAPPGLAGVVTGELFF
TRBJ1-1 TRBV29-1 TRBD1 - TGCAGCGTTGTTAGCATCGTTCTGGGACAGGGGGCGGAGAACACTGAAGCTTTCTTT CSVVSIVLGQGAENTEAFF
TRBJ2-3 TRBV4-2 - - TGTGCCAGCAGCCAAGATTTCGGGGCCGCTGACACAGATACGCAGTATTTT CASSQDFGAADTDTQYF
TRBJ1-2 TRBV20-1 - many TGCAGTGCTAGCAAGGACGTTTACTATGGCTACACCTTC CSASKDVYYGYTF
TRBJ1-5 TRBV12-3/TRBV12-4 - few TGTGCCAGCGCGCCACTGGGGAAGCCCCAGCATTTT CASAPLGKPQHF
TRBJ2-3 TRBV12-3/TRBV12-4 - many TGTGCCAGCAGTTTTTCGGCGGGACATTTTACGCAGTATTTT CASSFSAGHFTQYF
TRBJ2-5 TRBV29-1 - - TGCAGCGTTGACCAAGGGGTCGAAGAGACCCAGTACTTC CSVDQGVEETQYF
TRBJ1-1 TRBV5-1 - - TGCGCCAGCAGCTTGGATAGGGTTGAATTGGCTTTCTTT CASSLDRVELAFF
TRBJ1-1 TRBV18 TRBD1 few TGTGCCAGCTCACCCGACAGGGAAACTGAAGCTTTCTTT CASSPDRETEAFF
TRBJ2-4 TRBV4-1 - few TGCGCCAGCAGCCAAGTTCATTTTGGGGTTACCTTAGCCAAAAACATTCAGTACTTC CASSQVHFGVTLAKNIQYF
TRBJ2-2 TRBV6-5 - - TGTGCCAGCAGTTATGACTCCGACGGGGAGCTGTTTTTT CASSYDSDGELFF
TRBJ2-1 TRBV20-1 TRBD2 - TGCAGTGCGCCGACTAGCACCTCCTACAATGAGCAGTTCTTC CSAPTSTSYNEQFF
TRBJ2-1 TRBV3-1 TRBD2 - TGTGCCAGCAGCCATTGGACTAGCGGGGGGGCCTCCTACAATGAGCAGTTCTTC CASSHWTSGGASYNEQFF
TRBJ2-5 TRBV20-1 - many TGCAGTGCTAGAGATCCCGGGGGAGTAGGTGTGAAGACCCAGTACTTC CSARDPGGVGVKTQYF
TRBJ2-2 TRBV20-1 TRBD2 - TGCAGTGCTAGAGATGCGGGAGGTGCCGGGGAGCTGTTTTTT CSARDAGGAGELFF
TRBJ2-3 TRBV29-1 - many TGCAGCGCCCAACAGTTCGTATATGCAGATACGCAGTATTTT CSAQQFVYADTQYF
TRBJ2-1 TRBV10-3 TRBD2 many TGTGCCATCAGGGTTCAACTAGCGGCTTACAATGAGCAGTTCTTC CAIRVQLAAYNEQFF
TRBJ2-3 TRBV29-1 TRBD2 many TGCAGCCAAAGGACTAGCGGGGATACGCAGTATTTT CSQRTSGDTQYF
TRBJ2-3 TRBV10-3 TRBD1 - TGTGCCAGCCGTCCCAACAGGGGTTGGGCCACAGATACGCAGTATTTT CASRPNRGWATDTQYF
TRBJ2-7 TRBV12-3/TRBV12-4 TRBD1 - TGTGCCAGCACCAAGCCGGGACAGGGGATCCACGAGCAGTACTTC CASTKPGQGIHEQYF
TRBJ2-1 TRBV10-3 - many TGTGCCATCAGTGAGAAGCCAGGGACCCGCAATGAGCAGTTCTTC CAISEKPGTRNEQFF
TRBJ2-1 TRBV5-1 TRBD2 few TGCGCCAGCAGCAGTGGACTAGCGTCTTACAATGAGCAGTTCTTC CASSSGLASYNEQFF
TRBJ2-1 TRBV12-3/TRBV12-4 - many TGTGCCAGCAGCCAGCCTCGGGACAAGAACTACAATGAGCAGTTCTTC CASSQPRDKNYNEQFF
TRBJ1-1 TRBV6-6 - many TGTGCCAGCAGTTACTCGGCGGGGACTGAAGCTTTCTTT CASSYSAGTEAFF
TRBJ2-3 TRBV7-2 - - TGTGCCAGCAGCTTCCGGGGAGCAGATACGCAGTATTTT CASSFRGADTQYF
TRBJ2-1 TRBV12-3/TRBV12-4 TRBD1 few TGTGCCAGCGCAGACCAGGGACAGGGGCCTGTGGGAGATGAGCAGTTCTTC CASADQGQGPVGDEQFF
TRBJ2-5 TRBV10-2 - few TGCGCCAGCAGTGAGAACCCAACTTCGTGGGGGACCCAGTACTTC CASSENPTSWGTQYF